Listed below are T cell receptor beta chains from one sample, sequenced in a study of cytomegalovirus exposure and HLA in healthy donors. Sequencing used immunoSEQ multiplex PCR; TCRdb keeps in-frame clones, though not all of them. The sample includes about 120,000 clones, 60% to 75% seen only once; the top ten take roughly 3%. Sequencing was performed on PBMCs. These receptors were obtained from a woman aged 40 to 55 in good health and CMV-seropositive. Both conserved end residues are trimmed from each CDR3. Each record gives: clone size, J gene, V gene, CDR3 protein. Clone size is stated in some rows and not others, as once, few, many or a class when expanded.

clone size: .; J gene: TRBJ1-2; V gene: TRBV5-1; CDR3 protein: ASSLIAINYGYT
clone size: .; J gene: TRBJ2-3; V gene: TRBV6-6; CDR3 protein: ASTGGYPDTQY
clone size: .; J gene: TRBJ2-1; V gene: TRBV7-7; CDR3 protein: ASSYRYSGILAEQF
clone size: .; J gene: TRBJ2-1; V gene: TRBV7-9; CDR3 protein: ASSSELTSGGHYNEQF
clone size: .; J gene: TRBJ2-1; V gene: TRBV6-5; CDR3 protein: ASRPGLAHNEQF
clone size: .; J gene: TRBJ2-7; V gene: TRBV11-2; CDR3 protein: ASSLVQGSDKPYEQY
clone size: .; J gene: TRBJ1-1; V gene: TRBV14; CDR3 protein: ASSQDKLGAF
clone size: .; J gene: TRBJ1-1; V gene: TRBV7-8; CDR3 protein: ASSLAGRTEAF
clone size: once; J gene: TRBJ2-2; V gene: TRBV6-1; CDR3 protein: ASSDGGPTGELF
clone size: .; J gene: TRBJ2-3; V gene: TRBV6-5; CDR3 protein: ASSLLARTDTQY
clone size: .; J gene: TRBJ1-1; V gene: TRBV9; CDR3 protein: ASSLTGDTEAF
clone size: once; J gene: TRBJ1-6; V gene: TRBV9; CDR3 protein: ASSVVGDPNSPLH
clone size: .; J gene: TRBJ2-2; V gene: TRBV4-2; CDR3 protein: ASSHGTSGEGNTGELF
clone size: once; J gene: TRBJ2-7; V gene: TRBV28; CDR3 protein: ASSLKRVYEQY
clone size: .; J gene: TRBJ1-6; V gene: TRBV7-3; CDR3 protein: ASSSDRVNSPLH
clone size: .; J gene: TRBJ2-5; V gene: TRBV5-1; CDR3 protein: ASSLGGGEETQY
clone size: .; J gene: TRBJ1-1; V gene: TRBV25-1; CDR3 protein: ASSEYRQAGTEAF
clone size: .; J gene: TRBJ1-4; V gene: TRBV10-3; CDR3 protein: AVSARENEKLF
clone size: .; J gene: TRBJ2-1; V gene: TRBV4-2; CDR3 protein: ASSQDPGLAVGNEQF
clone size: .; J gene: TRBJ2-1; V gene: TRBV5-4; CDR3 protein: ASSPLGGRNGNEQF
clone size: few; J gene: TRBJ1-2; V gene: TRBV19; CDR3 protein: ASSIRGGYT
clone size: .; J gene: TRBJ1-5; V gene: TRBV27; CDR3 protein: ASRDGGSQPQH
clone size: .; J gene: TRBJ2-7; V gene: TRBV2; CDR3 protein: ASEFQTYEQY
clone size: .; J gene: TRBJ1-3; V gene: TRBV9; CDR3 protein: ASSATGPGNTIY
clone size: few; J gene: TRBJ1-1; V gene: TRBV30; CDR3 protein: AWSLGTGKAF
clone size: few; J gene: TRBJ2-3; V gene: TRBV11-2; CDR3 protein: ASSRLTGGTDTQY
clone size: .; J gene: TRBJ2-7; V gene: TRBV28; CDR3 protein: ASSSTSGRSYEQY
clone size: .; J gene: TRBJ1-1; V gene: TRBV6-5; CDR3 protein: ASRPGQANTEAF
clone size: .; J gene: TRBJ2-3; V gene: TRBV30; CDR3 protein: AWSTSGVVGTQY